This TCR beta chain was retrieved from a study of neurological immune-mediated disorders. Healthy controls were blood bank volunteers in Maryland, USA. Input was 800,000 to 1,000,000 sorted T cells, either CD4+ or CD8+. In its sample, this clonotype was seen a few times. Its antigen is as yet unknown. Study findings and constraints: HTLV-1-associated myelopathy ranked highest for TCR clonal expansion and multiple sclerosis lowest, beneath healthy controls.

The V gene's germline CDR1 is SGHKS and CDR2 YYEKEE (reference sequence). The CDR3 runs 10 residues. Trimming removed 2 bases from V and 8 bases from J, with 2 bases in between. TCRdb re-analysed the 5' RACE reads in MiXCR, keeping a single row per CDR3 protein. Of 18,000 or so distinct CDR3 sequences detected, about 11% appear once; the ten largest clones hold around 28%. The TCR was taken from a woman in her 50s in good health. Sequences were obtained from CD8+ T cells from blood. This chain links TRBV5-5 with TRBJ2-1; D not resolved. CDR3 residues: CASSFDEQFF. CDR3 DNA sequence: TGTGCCAGCAGCTTCGATGAGCAGTTCTTC.